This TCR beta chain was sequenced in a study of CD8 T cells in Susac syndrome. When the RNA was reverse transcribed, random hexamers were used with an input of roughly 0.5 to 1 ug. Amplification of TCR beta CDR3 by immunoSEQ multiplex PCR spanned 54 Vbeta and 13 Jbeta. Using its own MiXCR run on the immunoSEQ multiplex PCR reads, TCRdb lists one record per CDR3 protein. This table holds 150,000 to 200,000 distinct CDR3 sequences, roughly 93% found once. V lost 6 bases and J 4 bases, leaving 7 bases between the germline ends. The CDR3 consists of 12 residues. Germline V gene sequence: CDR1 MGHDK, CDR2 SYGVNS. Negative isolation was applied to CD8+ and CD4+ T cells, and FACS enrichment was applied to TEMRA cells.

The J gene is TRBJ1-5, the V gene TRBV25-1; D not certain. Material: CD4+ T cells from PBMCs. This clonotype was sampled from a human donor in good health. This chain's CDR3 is CASRRGNQPQHF. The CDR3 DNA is TGTGCCAGCAGGCGCGGGAATCAGCCCCAGCATTTT.